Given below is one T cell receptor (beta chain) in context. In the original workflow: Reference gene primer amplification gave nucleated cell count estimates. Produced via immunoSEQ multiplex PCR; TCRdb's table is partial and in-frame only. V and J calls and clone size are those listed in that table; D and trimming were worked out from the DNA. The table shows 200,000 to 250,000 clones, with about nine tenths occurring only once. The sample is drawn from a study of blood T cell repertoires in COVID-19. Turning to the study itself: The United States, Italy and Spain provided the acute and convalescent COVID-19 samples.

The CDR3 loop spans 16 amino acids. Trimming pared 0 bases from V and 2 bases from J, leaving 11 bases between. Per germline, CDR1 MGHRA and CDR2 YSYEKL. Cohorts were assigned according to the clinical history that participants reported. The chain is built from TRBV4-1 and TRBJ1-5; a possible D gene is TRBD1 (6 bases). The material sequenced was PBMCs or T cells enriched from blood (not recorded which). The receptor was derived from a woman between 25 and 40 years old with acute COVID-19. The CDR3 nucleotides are TGCGCCAGCAGCCAAGAACGACAGGTCGGCAATCAGCCCCAGCATTTT. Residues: CASSQERQVGNQPQHF.